Each of the 26 T cell receptor beta chains below was sequenced from the same sample in a study of T cells in Graves' hyperthyroidism and ophthalmopathy. The source material, RNA transcripts, was used to amplify TCR beta CDR3 regions. The TCR CDR3 first-round RT-PCR relied on the HTBI primer set. TCRdb called the multiplex PCR reads again in MiXCR, with one record for every CDR3 protein. The sample includes some 500,000 distinct CDR3 sequences, approximately 15% of them seen just once. Source material: blood. All receptors derive from a woman aged 18-30 years with Graves' hyperthyroidism.

This clonotype was counted at least ten times. The gene calls are TRBV3-1 and TRBJ1-1; D unresolved. Per the germline V gene, CDR1 is LGHDT and CDR2 is YNNKEL (reference sequence). This CDR3 is 14 amino acids long. V was clipped by 1 base and J by 7 bases, with 13 bases between them. The CDR3 nucleotides are TGTGCCAGCAGCCAAGCGCCCCCGGGTCGTGAAGCTTTCTTT. It codes for CASSQAPPGREAFF.

This clonotype was counted many times. The rearrangement uses TRBV5-1 and TRBJ2-5; 10 nucleotides line up with TRBD2. Looked up from germline, CDR1 is SGHRS and CDR2 is YFSETQ. V trimming: 4 bases; J trimming: 3 bases; junction bases outside the gene matches: 6. The CDR3 covers 15 residues. CDR3 region: CASSRSAGGEETQYF. DNA for the CDR3: TGCGCCAGCAGCCGATCAGCGGGAGGGGAAGAGACCCAGTACTTC.

This clonotype was counted at least ten times. The chain uses TRBV5-1 and TRBJ1-4; a weak D match, TRBD1 (5 bases). Germline values: CDR1 SGHRS, CDR2 YFSETQ. Trimming shortened V by 3 bases and J by 3 bases, and 9 bases separated the two germline ends. There are 14 residues in the CDR3. The CDR3 here is CASSWGRSNEKLFF. The CDR3 coding sequence is TGCGCCAGCAGCTGGGGCCGCTCTAATGAAAAACTGTTTTTT.

The rearrangement uses TRBV3-1 and TRBJ2-3; the D gene could be TRBD1 or TRBD2 (5 bases each). V was trimmed by 3 bases and J by 6 bases, leaving 16 bases between them. CDR1 is LGHDT, CDR2 YNNKEL, per germline (reference sequence). The CDR3 runs to 15 residues. The CDR3 nucleotides read TGTGCCAGCAGCCACCGGGGCCACATCACGGATACGCAGTATTTT. Amino acids: CASSHRGHITDTQYF.

This clonotype was seen more than once but under ten times. V gene TRBV29-1 combines with J gene TRBJ2-6, with 9 bases aligning to TRBD1. Unmatched junction bases numbered 4, after V lost 3 bases and J lost 1 base. The CDR3 covers 16 residues. Per the germline V gene, CDR1 is SQVTM and CDR2 is ANQGSEA. The CDR3 loop is CSVDLDRGSGANVLTF. DNA of the CDR3: TGCAGCGTTGACCTAGACAGGGGGTCTGGGGCCAACGTCCTGACTTTC.

The V gene is TRBV28, the J gene TRBJ1-1; a weak D match, TRBD1 (6 bases). The germline gives CDR1 MDHEN, CDR2 SYDVKM. The CDR3 runs 17 residues. The V and J ends lost 8 bases and 0 bases respectively, with 22 bases between them. The DNA of the CDR3 is TGTGCCAGCCATACCCTCCTAGGACAGACCATGAACACTGAAGCTTTCTTT. Translated, it gives CASHTLLGQTMNTEAFF.

This clonotype was picked up many times. The chain combines TRBV6-2 or TRBV6-3 with TRBJ2-1, with 9 nucleotides matching TRBD2. V gave up 2 bases and J gave up 3 bases; unmatched junction bases: 2. The CDR3 has 15 residues. CDR1 is MNHEY and CDR2 is SVGEGT in the germline V gene. CDR3 bases: TGTGCCAGCAGTTACCTAGCGGGACGCTACAATGAGCAGTTCTTC. This translates into CASSYLAGRYNEQFF.

This clonotype was seen repeatedly, ten times or more. The V and J genes are TRBV7-9 and TRBJ2-1; D might be TRBD2 (5 bases). Trimming cost V 9 bases and J 0 bases, with 12 bases left between them. This CDR3 is 14 amino acids long. CDR1 is SEHNR, CDR2 FQNEAQ, per germline (reference sequence). CDR3 sequence (DNA): TGTGCCAGTGTACTAGTGACCTCCTACAATGAGCAGTTCTTC. Translating gives CASVLVTSYNEQFF.

This clonotype was detected only a few times. This rearrangement joins TRBV6-1 to TRBJ2-4, with D possibly matching TRBD2 (6 bases). The CDR3 length is 16 residues. Germline CDR1 MNHNS, CDR2 SASEGT. V was trimmed by 6 bases and J by 4 bases, leaving 19 bases between them. The CDR3 coding sequence is TGTGCCAGCAGCCACGGAGGGGCTTGGGAGAAAAACATTCAGTACTTC. Translating it yields CASSHGGAWEKNIQYF.

This clonotype was detected many times. The V gene is TRBV12-3 or TRBV12-4, the J gene TRBJ2-5, with TRBD2 identical over 8 bases. V gave up 5 bases and J gave up 2 bases; unmatched junction bases: 4. The CDR3 has 14 amino acids. DNA for the CDR3: TGTGCCAGCAGTCTACTAGCGGCACAAGAGACCCAGTACTTC. This translates into CASSLLAAQETQYF.

This clonotype was found many times. V is TRBV6-1 and J is TRBJ2-7; the D is unclear. V gave up 6 bases and J gave up 5 bases, with 20 bases separating them. This CDR3 contains 15 residues. Germline V gives CDR1 MNHNS, CDR2 SASEGT. In DNA form, the CDR3 reads TGTGCCAGCAGCCCGTCGGAACAACGATCGAACGAGCAGTACGTC. Its protein product is CASSPSEQRSNEQYV.

The chain recombines TRBV25-1 with TRBJ2-7; 9 nucleotides agree with TRBD2. The junction had 8 bases not matched to a gene; V was cut back by 4 bases and J by 4 bases. The germline V gene encodes CDR1 MGHDK and CDR2 SYGVNS. The CDR3 is 15 amino acids. This chain's CDR3 is CASSGTAGLAYEQYV. The CDR3 DNA follows: TGTGCCAGCAGTGGAACGGCGGGACTAGCTTACGAGCAGTACGTC.

Details on this clonotype: This may stem from a read error, because a much larger clone lies one nucleotide away. The chain is built from TRBV2 and TRBJ2-5; 7 bases are a match to TRBD1. Per germline, CDR1 SNHLY and CDR2 FYNNEI. The CDR3 totals 14 residues. CDR3 sequence reads: CASRVQGTQGTQYF. Written as DNA, the CDR3 is TGTGCCAGCAGGGTACAGGGGACGCAAGGGACCCAGTACTTC.

There are a few counts of this clonotype. CDR3 in amino acids: CASSLEIFSSGNTIYF. Written as DNA, the CDR3 is TGTGCCAGCAGCTTAGAGATTTTTTCGTCCGGAAACACCATATATTTT. The chain joins TRBV7-9 to TRBJ1-3; D not resolved. The V gene's germline CDR1 is SEHNR and CDR2 FQNEAQ (reference sequence). V was cut by 1 base and J by 4 bases, with 14 bases left in between. The CDR3 length is 16 residues.

Ten or more counts support this clonotype. The V and J genes are TRBV3-1 and TRBJ2-3, with 10 nucleotides matching TRBD2. The length of the CDR3 is 14 residues. Per germline, CDR1 LGHDT and CDR2 YNNKEL (reference sequence). V lost 6 bases to trimming and J lost 4 bases; unmatched junction nucleotides: 4. CDR3 residues: CASRLAGEADTQYF. Here the CDR3 DNA reads TGTGCCAGCAGGCTAGCGGGAGAGGCAGATACGCAGTATTTT.

This clonotype occurred many times. This chain uses TRBV12-3 or TRBV12-4 with TRBJ1-3, with D possibly TRBD1 on 6 matching bases. V shed 7 bases and J shed 1 base, with 17 bases lying between them. The length of the CDR3 is 16 residues. The CDR3 DNA follows: TGTGCCAGCACACTAGGGGGGCAAATTTCTGGAAACACCATATATTTT. This sequence encodes CASTLGGQISGNTIYF.

In regard to this clonotype: The limits of the CDR3 on the DNA are not certain, so only TCRdb's listed CDR3 is given. The chain has TRBV2 and TRBJ2-1; the table's D call, TRBD1, was not checked against the DNA. Germline V gene lookup returns CDR1 SNHLY and CDR2 FYNNEI. The CDR3 spans 14 residues, counting both ends. CDR3 sequence reads: CASWGAGSNNEQLF.

This clonotype was counted at least ten times. J is TRBJ1-5 and V is TRBV2; tentative D call: TRBD1 (6 bases). This CDR3 region has 16 residues. Deletions cut 6 bases from V and 0 bases from J, with 15 bases between. CDR1 SNHLY and CDR2 FYNNEI come from the germline V gene. In DNA form, the CDR3 reads TGTGCCAGCAGCCCCAGACAGGCTTATAGCAATCAGCCCCAGCATTTT. Its translation: CASSPRQAYSNQPQHF.

In this sample, this clonotype turned up many times. The chain has TRBV7-2 and TRBJ1-2; 7 bases match TRBD1. After removal of 2 bases from V and 5 bases from J, the junction contained 2 bases not matched to a gene. This CDR3 is built from 13 residues. The germline V gene has CDR1 SGHTA and CDR2 FQGNSA. The CDR3 DNA follows: TGTGCCAGCAGCTTAAGGGACAGATATGGCTACACCTTC. Its translation: CASSLRDRYGYTF.

The V call is TRBV12-3 or TRBV12-4, the J call TRBJ1-1, with TRBD1 matching over 9 bases. V shed 2 bases and J 1 base; nucleotides not matched to a gene: 5. This CDR3 contains 16 residues. DNA of the CDR3: TGTGCCAGCAGTTTACCGGGGGACAGGGAGAACACTGAAGCTTTCTTT. Translated: CASSLPGDRENTEAFF.

This clonotype was observed at least ten times. The V call is TRBV6-5, the J call TRBJ1-2; perhaps TRBD1 as D (5 bases). CDR1 is MNHEY and CDR2 is SVGAGI in the germline V gene. The CDR3 has 19 residues. V lost 0 bases, J lost 0 bases, and 20 bases lay in between. CDR3 DNA sequence: TGTGCCAGCAGTTACTCAGTTGCGGCAGGGAGCCGGGCTAACTATGGCTACACCTTC. Protein sequence: CASSYSVAAGSRANYGYTF.

In this sample, this clonotype turned up a few times. The J gene is TRBJ1-6, the V gene TRBV12-3 or TRBV12-4; weak D call: TRBD1 (5 bases). The length of the CDR3 is 12 residues. The ends were cut back, 2 bases at V and 16 bases at J, with 12 bases in the middle. The CDR3 region is CASSLLWGTLHF. The CDR3 bases are TGTGCCAGCAGTTTACTGTGGGGGACTCTCCACTTT.

This clonotype was seen a few times. The rearrangement uses TRBV5-4 and TRBJ2-5; D is uncertain. The CDR3 consists of 12 residues. CDR1 and CDR2 from the germline V gene are SGHNT and YYREEE (reference sequence). The V end lost 4 bases, the J end lost 13 bases, and 17 bases lay between the germline ends. The CDR3 coding sequence is TGTGCCAGCAGCCAACCTGACGGTGTAAGGTACTTC. It translates to CASSQPDGVRYF. The entire variable domain, with the rest obtained from reference TRBV5-4 and TRBJ2-5, is as follows: ETGVTQSPTHLIKTRGQQVTLRCSSQSGHNTVSWYQQALGQGPQFIFQYYREEENGRGNFPPRFSGLQFPNYSSELNVNALELDDSALYLCASSQPDGVRYFGPGTRLLVL.

CDR3 region: CASSSGHTQETQYF. CDR3 coding DNA: TGTGCCAGCAGCTCAGGACACACCCAAGAGACCCAGTACTTC. This chain connects TRBV2 to TRBJ2-5, with D possibly TRBD1 on 5 matching bases. The V gene lost 6 bases and the J gene lost 1 base, with 12 bases spanning the gap. Germline assignment: CDR1 SNHLY and CDR2 FYNNEI. CDR3 length equals 14 residues. Filled out from reference TRBV2 and TRBJ2-5, the complete variable domain reads EPEVTQTPSHQVTQMGQEVILRCVPISNHLYFYWYRQILGQKVEFLVSFYNNEISEKSEIFDDQFSVERPDGSNFTLKIRSTKLEDSAMYFCASSSGHTQETQYFGPGTRLLVL.

This clonotype was detected many times. V usage is TRBV11-2 and J usage is TRBJ1-5; 7 nucleotides agree with TRBD1. V trimming: 2 bases; J trimming: 6 bases; junction bases outside the gene matches: 4. The CDR3 extends over 14 amino acids. Germline V lookup: CDR1 SGHAT, CDR2 FQNNGV. CDR3 sequence (DNA): TGTGCCAGCAGCTTATCGACAGGGAGTCAGCCCCAGCATTTT. Amino acid sequence: CASSLSTGSQPQHF.

In this sample, this clonotype turned up many times. This rearrangement joins TRBV11-2 to TRBJ1-5; D gene ambiguous. Between the trimmed V and J ends, which lost 1 base and 0 bases, there was a span of 4 bases. Germline CDR1 reads SGHAT; CDR2 reads FQNNGV. The CDR3 contains 14 residues. The CDR3 sequence: CASSLGYSNQPQHF. CDR3 nucleotides: TGTGCCAGCAGCTTAGGATATAGCAATCAGCCCCAGCATTTT.